One and the same sample provided the 22 T cell receptor beta chains below, sequenced in a study of cytomegalovirus exposure and HLA in healthy donors. Amplification used 60 Vbeta primers and 13 Jbeta primers. Generated by immunoSEQ multiplex PCR, the TCRdb table keeps only in-frame clones and is missing some. The sample holds some 150,000 clones, approximately 80% seen once. Material: PBMCs. Receptors were obtained from a woman aged 25 to 39 in good health and CMV-seronegative.

The chain employs TRBV9 and TRBJ2-7, with a tentative D call TRBD2 (6 bases). This CDR3 has 15 residues. Trimming cost V 0 bases and J 3 bases, with 13 bases left between them. Looked up from germline, CDR1 is SGDLS and CDR2 is YYNGEE. In DNA form, the CDR3 reads TGTGCCAGCAGCGTAGGAATAGCGGAGCTCTACGAGCAGTACTTC. It specifies CASSVGIAELYEQYF. Based on the CDR3 plus reference TRBV9 and TRBJ2-7, the full variable domain is DSGVTQTPKHLITATGQRVTLRCSPRSGDLSVYWYQQSLDQGLQFLIQYYNGEERAKGNILERFSAQQFPDLHSELNLSSLELGDSALYFCASSVGIAELYEQYFGPGTRLTVT.

The rearrangement joins TRBV28 to TRBJ1-2; possibly TRBD1 for D (6 bases). Germline lookup yields CDR1 MDHEN and CDR2 SYDVKM. V was shortened by 5 bases and J by 7 bases, with 14 bases between the two germline ends. This CDR3 contains 13 residues. The DNA of the CDR3 is TGTGCCAGCAGTATCGGACAGCCCACTGGCTACACCTTC. It specifies CASSIGQPTGYTF.

The J gene is TRBJ1-1, the V gene TRBV2, with D maybe TRBD1 (6 bases). Germline lookup yields CDR1 SNHLY and CDR2 FYNNEI. CDR3 size: 13 residues. V was cut by 9 bases and J by 1 base, with 12 bases left in between. CDR3 in amino acids: CARGRGGNTEAFF. The CDR3 nucleotides read TGTGCCAGAGGGAGAGGGGGGAACACTGAAGCTTTCTTT.

This clone was seen a few times. This sequence joins TRBV27 and TRBJ1-5; 8 bases are a match to TRBD1. Germline V gene lookup returns CDR1 MNHEY and CDR2 SMNVEV (reference sequence). Trimming at V came to 6 bases and at J to 2 bases, leaving 9 bases not matched to a gene. CDR3 length: 16 amino acids. The CDR3 loop reads CASSRTGPIGNQPQHF. The CDR3, as DNA: TGTGCCAGCAGCCGGACAGGGCCTATAGGCAATCAGCCCCAGCATTTT.

This clone was seen once. The chain recombines TRBV19 with TRBJ2-1; 10 bases agree with TRBD2. The CDR3 is 18 amino acids. Per germline, CDR1 LNHDA and CDR2 SQIVND (reference sequence). Germline trimming cut 5 bases from V and 2 bases from J; bases unmatched to any gene: 12. The CDR3 region has the DNA TGTGCCAGTAGTCCACGCACTGGCAGCGGGAGGGCCTACAATGAGCAGTTCTTC. It codes for CASSPRTGSGRAYNEQFF.

The V gene is TRBV23-1, the J gene TRBJ1-1; TRBD1 agrees at 8 bases. TRBV23-1 qualifies as an ORF whose function is uncertain. Trimming took 4 bases from V and 5 from J; bases not matched to a gene: 9. The CDR3 sequence is 15 residues long. The CDR3 protein is CASSLKTGVRTEAFF. Here the CDR3 DNA reads TGCGCCAGCAGTCTCAAGACAGGGGTACGGACTGAAGCTTTCTTT.

The count of this clone is one. The V call is TRBV30, the J call TRBJ2-1, with D possibly being TRBD2 (6 bases). The germline V and J ends were trimmed by 5 bases and 12 bases, with 17 bases remaining between them. Germline assignment: CDR1 GTSNPN and CDR2 SVGIG (reference sequence). CDR3 length: 12 amino acids. As DNA, the CDR3 is TGTGCCTGGCGGGACTGGGGGGAGCGGCAGTTCTTC. Translated, it gives CAWRDWGERQFF.

V and J are TRBV13 and TRBJ2-7; D uncertain. V lost 4 bases, J lost 3 bases, and 10 bases lay in between. The CDR3 has 13 amino acids. Germline V lookup: CDR1 PRHDT, CDR2 FYEKMQ (reference sequence). In DNA, the CDR3 is TGTGCCAGCAGCTCACCCCTAGTCTACGAGCAGTACTTC. Encoded protein: CASSSPLVYEQYF.

With respect to this clone: Mismatch with germline at one junction end may stem from a read error. The chain has TRBV5-1 and TRBJ1-1, with TRBD1 as a possible D gene (5 bases). The germline CDR1 and CDR2 sequences are SGHRS and YFSETQ. This CDR3 has 15 residues. CDR3 bases: TGTGCCAGCAGCTTACCGGGACTGATGAACACTGAAGCTTTCTTT. It specifies CASSLPGLMNTEAFF.

This sequence joins TRBV19 and TRBJ1-5; no definite D call. Germline lookup yields CDR1 LNHDA and CDR2 SQIVND (reference sequence). V lost 2 bases and J lost 0, with 5 bases in between. The CDR3 is 14 amino acids. The CDR3 sequence: CASSIRDSNQPQHF. CDR3 nucleotide sequence: TGTGCCAGTAGTATACGCGATAGCAATCAGCCCCAGCATTTT.

The CDR3 here is CASSLGQGMNQPQHF. DNA for the CDR3: TGTGCCAGCAGCTTGGGGCAGGGGATGAATCAGCCCCAGCATTTT. The chain combines TRBV5-8 with TRBJ1-5; maybe TRBD1 (6 bases). Trimming took off 0 bases at V and 4 bases at J, with 11 bases between the two ends. The CDR3 consists of 15 residues. Germline CDR1 reads SGHTS; CDR2 reads YDEGEE.

This chain connects TRBV5-8 to TRBJ1-1; 7 bases line up with TRBD1. J gave up 2 bases and V 5 bases, and 12 bases lay outside the gene matches. From germline, CDR1 is SGHTS and CDR2 YDEGEE. The CDR3 length is 16 residues. In DNA form, the CDR3 reads TGTGCCAGCAGTAACCCGGGACAGCCAGCAAACACTGAAGCTTTCTTT. As protein: CASSNPGQPANTEAFF.

To note about this clone: Sequence at one end of the junction differs from germline and may be a read error. The CDR3 bases are TGTTCCAGCAGCTTATCTGGGCTCGAGCAGTACTTC. This gives the protein CSSSLSGLEQYF. V is TRBV7-9 and J is TRBJ2-7; the D is unclear. The length of the CDR3 is 12 residues. Germline CDR1 SEHNR, CDR2 FQNEAQ (reference sequence).

This sequence joins TRBV5-1 and TRBJ2-1; D is possibly TRBD2 (5 bases). The CDR3 extends over 15 amino acids. V shed 2 bases and J shed 7 bases, with 16 bases lying between them. Germline V CDR1 and CDR2: SGHRS, YFSETQ. CDR3 bases: TGCGCCAGCAGCTTCGGGGAGAGCCTTATGAATGAGCAGTTCTTC. Amino acids: CASSFGESLMNEQFF.

The count of this clone is one. The chain carries TRBV30 and TRBJ2-1, with 9 bases lining up with TRBD1. The CDR3 has 12 residues. Germline values: CDR1 GTSNPN, CDR2 SVGIG (reference sequence). The V gene end was trimmed by 7 bases and the J gene end by 9 bases; junction bases not matched to a gene: 7. CDR3 in DNA: TGTGCCTCAGGACAGGGGAAAAGTGAGCAGTTCTTC. Its protein product is CASGQGKSEQFF.

V gene TRBV11-3 combines with J gene TRBJ2-5; tentatively, D is TRBD2 (6 bases). The V and J ends lost 4 bases and 2 bases respectively, with 14 bases between them. Per germline, CDR1 SGHNT and CDR2 YENEEA. The CDR3 spans 15 residues. This CDR3 is CASSSGTGGQETQYF. The DNA for the CDR3 is TGTGCCAGCAGCTCCGGGACTGGAGGTCAAGAGACCCAGTACTTC.

The rearrangement links TRBV27 to TRBJ1-2, with 8 nucleotides matching TRBD1. The CDR3 is made up of 14 amino acids. The J segment lost 3 bases and the V segment lost 2 bases, leaving 2 bases of the junction unmatched. Germline V gene sequence: CDR1 MNHEY, CDR2 SMNVEV (reference sequence). As DNA, the CDR3 is TGTGCCAGCAGTTTAAACAGGGGGGACTATGGCTACACCTTC. Translated: CASSLNRGDYGYTF.

DNA of the CDR3: TGTGCCAGCAGCTTAGTAGGGGGAACTCGGGCAGATACGCAGTATTTT. Protein sequence: CASSLVGGTRADTQYF. The chain uses TRBV11-2 and TRBJ2-3; a weak D match, TRBD1 (6 bases). The ends were cut back, 1 base at V and 4 bases at J, with 15 bases in the middle. This CDR3 region has 16 residues. CDR1 and CDR2 from the germline V gene are SGHAT and FQNNGV.

The CDR3 DNA sequence: TGCAGCGCCACTAGCGGGGGAGAAGAGACCCAGTACTTC. Its translation: CSATSGGEETQYF. The chain has TRBV29-1 and TRBJ2-5, with TRBD2 matching 11 bases. With 7 bases clipped from V and 3 bases from J, the junction kept 4 bases outside the gene matches. Germline assignment: CDR1 SQVTM and CDR2 ANQGSEA. This CDR3 spans 13 amino acids.

The genes are TRBV25-1 and TRBJ2-1; 9 bases fit TRBD2. The CDR3 is 13 amino acids. CDR1 and CDR2 (germline): MGHDK, SYGVNS. The trim removed 4 bases at V and 9 bases at J, leaving 4 bases unmatched. CDR3 DNA: TGTGCCAGCAGTGCATTGCGGGGGGGTGAGCAGTTCTTC. Translated, it gives CASSALRGGEQFF.

The rearrangement links TRBV4-1 to TRBJ1-1; 7 positions agree with TRBD1. From germline, CDR1 is MGHRA and CDR2 YSYEKL. This CDR3 contains 18 residues. J gave up 6 bases and V 1 base, and 17 bases lay outside the gene matches. The CDR3 spells CASSQVYVSGRDSSEAFF. The CDR3 nucleotides are TGCGCCAGCAGCCAAGTCTATGTCAGTGGCAGGGACAGTTCTGAAGCTTTCTTT.

This clone was seen just once. The chain recombines TRBV6-5 with TRBJ1-1; D may be TRBD1 (5 bases). CDR3 length: 16 residues. Germline CDR1 and CDR2: MNHEY and SVGAGI. V was clipped by 0 bases and J by 1 base, with 12 bases between them. The CDR3: CASSYSPGRGNTEAFF. The CDR3, as DNA: TGTGCCAGCAGTTACTCGCCGGGGAGGGGGAACACTGAAGCTTTCTTT.